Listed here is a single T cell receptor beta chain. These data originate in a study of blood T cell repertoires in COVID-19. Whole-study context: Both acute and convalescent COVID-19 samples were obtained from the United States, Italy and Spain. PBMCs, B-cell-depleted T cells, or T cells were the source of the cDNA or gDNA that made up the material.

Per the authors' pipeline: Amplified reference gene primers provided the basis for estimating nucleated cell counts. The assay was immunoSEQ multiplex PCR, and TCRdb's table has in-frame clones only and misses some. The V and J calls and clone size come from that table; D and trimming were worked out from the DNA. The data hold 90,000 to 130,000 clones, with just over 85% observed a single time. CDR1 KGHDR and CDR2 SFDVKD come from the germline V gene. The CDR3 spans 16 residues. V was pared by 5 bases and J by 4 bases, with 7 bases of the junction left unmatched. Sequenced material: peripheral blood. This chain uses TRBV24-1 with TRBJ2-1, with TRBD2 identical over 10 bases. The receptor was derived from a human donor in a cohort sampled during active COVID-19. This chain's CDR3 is CATSGASGREYNEQFF. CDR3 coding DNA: TGTGCCACCAGTGGGGCTAGCGGGAGAGAGTACAATGAGCAGTTCTTC.